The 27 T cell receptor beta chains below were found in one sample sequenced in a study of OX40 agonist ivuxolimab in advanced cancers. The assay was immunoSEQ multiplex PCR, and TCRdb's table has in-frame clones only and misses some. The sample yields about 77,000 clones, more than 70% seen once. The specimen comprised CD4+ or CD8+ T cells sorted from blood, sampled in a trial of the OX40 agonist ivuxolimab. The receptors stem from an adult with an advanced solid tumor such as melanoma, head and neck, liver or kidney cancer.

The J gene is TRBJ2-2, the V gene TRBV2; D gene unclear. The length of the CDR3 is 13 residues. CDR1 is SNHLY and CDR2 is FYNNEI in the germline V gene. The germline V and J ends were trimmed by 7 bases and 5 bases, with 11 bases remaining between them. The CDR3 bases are TGTGCCAGCAACCAAGGGTGGACCGGGGAGCTGTTTTTT. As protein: CASNQGWTGELFF.

In DNA, the CDR3 is TGCGCCAGCAGCCCGCGACAGGGTGGTGGATTCACTGAAGCTTTCTTT. Residues: CASSPRQGGGFTEAFF. The rearrangement links TRBV5-1 to TRBJ1-1, with TRBD1 matching 7 bases. J gave up 4 bases and V 4 bases, and 13 bases lay outside the gene matches. The germline V gene encodes CDR1 SGHRS and CDR2 YFSETQ. This CDR3 is 16 amino acids long.

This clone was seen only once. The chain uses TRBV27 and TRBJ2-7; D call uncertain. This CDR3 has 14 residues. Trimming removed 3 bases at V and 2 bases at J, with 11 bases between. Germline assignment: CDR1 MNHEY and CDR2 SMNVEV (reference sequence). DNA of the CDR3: TGTGCCAGCAGTTTGCTGGACGGAGCCTACGAGCAGTACTTC. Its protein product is CASSLLDGAYEQYF.

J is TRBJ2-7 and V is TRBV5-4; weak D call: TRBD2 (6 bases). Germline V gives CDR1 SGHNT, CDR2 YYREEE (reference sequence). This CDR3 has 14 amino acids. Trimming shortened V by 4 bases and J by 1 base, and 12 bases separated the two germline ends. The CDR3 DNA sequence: TGTGCCAGCAGCAAGGACGGGGGATCCTACGAGCAGTACTTC. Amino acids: CASSKDGGSYEQYF.

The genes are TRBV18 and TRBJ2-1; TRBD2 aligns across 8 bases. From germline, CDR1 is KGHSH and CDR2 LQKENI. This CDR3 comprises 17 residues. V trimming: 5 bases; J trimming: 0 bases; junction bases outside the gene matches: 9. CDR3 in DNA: TGTGCCAGCTCAACTCGAGGGGCGGGGGGCTCCTACAATGAGCAGTTCTTC. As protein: CASSTRGAGGSYNEQFF.

The CDR3 DNA reads TGTGCCACCAGCAGCAATCAGGGGATCAATCAGCCCCAGCATTTT. This gives the protein CATSSNQGINQPQHF. The V call is TRBV15, the J call TRBJ1-5, with a weak D call TRBD1 (6 bases). Trimming removed 3 bases from V and 3 bases from J, with 12 bases in between. The CDR3 loop spans 15 amino acids. Germline CDR1 reads LNHNV; CDR2 reads YYDKDF (reference sequence).

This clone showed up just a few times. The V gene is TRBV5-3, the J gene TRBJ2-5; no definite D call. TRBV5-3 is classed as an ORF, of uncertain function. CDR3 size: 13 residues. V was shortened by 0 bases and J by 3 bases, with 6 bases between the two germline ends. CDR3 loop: CARSLAPEETQYF. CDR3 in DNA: TGTGCCAGAAGCTTGGCGCCGGAAGAGACCCAGTACTTC.

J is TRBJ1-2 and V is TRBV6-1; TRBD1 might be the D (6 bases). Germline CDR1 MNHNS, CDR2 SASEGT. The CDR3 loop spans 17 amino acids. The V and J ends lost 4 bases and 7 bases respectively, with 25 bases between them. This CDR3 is CASSATSTTGIAGGYTF. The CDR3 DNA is TGTGCCAGCAGTGCCACCTCCACAACAGGGATTGCCGGTGGCTACACCTTC.

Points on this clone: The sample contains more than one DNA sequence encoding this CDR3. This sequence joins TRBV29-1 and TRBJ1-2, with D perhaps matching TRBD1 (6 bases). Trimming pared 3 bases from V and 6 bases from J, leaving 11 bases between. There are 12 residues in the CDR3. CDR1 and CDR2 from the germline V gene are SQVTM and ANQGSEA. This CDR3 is CSVDLTGNGYTF. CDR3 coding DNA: TGCAGCGTTGACCTTACAGGGAATGGCTACACCTTC.

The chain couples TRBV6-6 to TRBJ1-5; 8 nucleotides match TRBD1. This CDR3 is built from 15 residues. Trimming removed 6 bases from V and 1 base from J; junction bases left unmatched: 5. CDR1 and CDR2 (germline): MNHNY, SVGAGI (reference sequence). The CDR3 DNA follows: TGTGCCAGCAGACCCGGACAGGGAAGCAATCAGCCCCAGCATTTT. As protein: CASRPGQGSNQPQHF.

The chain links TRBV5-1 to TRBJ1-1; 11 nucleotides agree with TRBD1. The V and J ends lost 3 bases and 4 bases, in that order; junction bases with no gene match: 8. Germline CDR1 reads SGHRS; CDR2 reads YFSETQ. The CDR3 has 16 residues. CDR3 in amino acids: CASSYGQGALGTEAFF. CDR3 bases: TGCGCCAGCAGCTACGGACAGGGGGCTTTGGGCACTGAAGCTTTCTTT.

The CDR3 here is CASSLQSGRADTQYF. CDR3 coding DNA: TGTGCCAGCTCCCTTCAGAGCGGGAGGGCTGATACGCAGTATTTT. The V gene is TRBV9, the J gene TRBJ2-3; 10 bases agree with TRBD2. The CDR3 totals 15 residues. Germline V lookup: CDR1 SGDLS, CDR2 YYNGEE. The V gene end was trimmed by 7 bases and the J gene end by 6 bases; junction bases not matched to a gene: 11.

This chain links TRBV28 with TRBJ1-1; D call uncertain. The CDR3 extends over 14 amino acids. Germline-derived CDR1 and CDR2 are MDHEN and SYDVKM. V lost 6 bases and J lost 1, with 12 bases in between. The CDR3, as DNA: TGTGCCAGCAGCTTAAGGTCAGCGAACACTGAAGCTTTCTTT. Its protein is CASSLRSANTEAFF.

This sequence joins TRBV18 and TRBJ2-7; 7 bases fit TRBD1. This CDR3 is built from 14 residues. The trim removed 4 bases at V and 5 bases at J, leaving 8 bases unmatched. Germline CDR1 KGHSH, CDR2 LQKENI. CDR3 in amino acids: CASSRKQGFDEQYF. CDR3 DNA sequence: TGTGCCAGCTCACGCAAACAGGGGTTCGACGAGCAGTACTTC.

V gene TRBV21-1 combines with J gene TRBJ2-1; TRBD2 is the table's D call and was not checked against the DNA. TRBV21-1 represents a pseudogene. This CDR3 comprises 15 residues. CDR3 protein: CASSKARRTYNEQFF. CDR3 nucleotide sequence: TGTGCCAGCAGCAAAGCGAGGAGGACCTACAATGAGCAGTTCTTC.

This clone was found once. The CDR3 reads CASSPGGPNEQFF. CDR3 in DNA: TGTGCCAGCAGCCCCGGGGGCCCCAATGAGCAGTTCTTC. The V gene is TRBV9, the J gene TRBJ2-1; D may match TRBD1 or TRBD2 (6 bases each). This CDR3 comprises 13 residues. The germline gives CDR1 SGDLS, CDR2 YYNGEE. The V end was cut by 4 bases, the J end by 6 bases, with 11 bases between. The variable domain in full, with the rest retrieved from reference TRBV9 and TRBJ2-1, is DSGVTQTPKHLITATGQRVTLRCSPRSGDLSVYWYQQSLDQGLQFLIQYYNGEERAKGNILERFSAQQFPDLHSELNLSSLELGDSALYFCASSPGGPNEQFFGPGTRLTVL.

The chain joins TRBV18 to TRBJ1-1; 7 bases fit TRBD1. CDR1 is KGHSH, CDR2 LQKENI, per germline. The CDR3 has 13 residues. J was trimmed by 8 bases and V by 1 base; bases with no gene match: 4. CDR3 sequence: CASSPRQGPEAFF. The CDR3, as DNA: TGTGCCAGCTCACCACGACAGGGCCCCGAAGCTTTCTTT.

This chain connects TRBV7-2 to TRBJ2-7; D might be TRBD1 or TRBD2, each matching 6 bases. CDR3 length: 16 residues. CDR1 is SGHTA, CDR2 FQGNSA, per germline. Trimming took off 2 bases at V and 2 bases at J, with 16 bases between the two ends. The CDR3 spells CASSLFDRTIPYEQYF. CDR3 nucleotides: TGTGCCAGCAGCTTATTTGACAGGACTATACCCTACGAGCAGTACTTC.

CDR3 amino acids: CAISGDKAYEQYF. CDR3 nucleotides: TGTGCCATCAGTGGCGACAAAGCCTACGAGCAGTACTTC. This chain joins TRBV10-3 and TRBJ2-7; D gene ambiguous. The germline CDR1 and CDR2 sequences are ENHRY and SYGVKD. With 4 bases removed from V and 2 bases from J, the gap between germline ends came to 9 bases. The CDR3 contains 13 residues.

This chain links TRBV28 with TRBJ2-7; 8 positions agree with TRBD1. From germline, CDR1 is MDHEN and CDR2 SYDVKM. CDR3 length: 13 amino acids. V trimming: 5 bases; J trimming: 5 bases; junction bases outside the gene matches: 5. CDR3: CASSRQGRNEQYF. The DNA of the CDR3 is TGTGCCAGCAGTAGACAGGGGCGGAACGAGCAGTACTTC.

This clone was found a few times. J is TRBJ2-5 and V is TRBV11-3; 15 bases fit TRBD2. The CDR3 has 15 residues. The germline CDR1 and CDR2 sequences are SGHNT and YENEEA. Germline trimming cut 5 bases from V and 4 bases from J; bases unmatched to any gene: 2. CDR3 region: CASSPGLAGGETQYF. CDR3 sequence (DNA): TGTGCCAGCAGCCCGGGACTAGCGGGAGGAGAGACCCAGTACTTC.

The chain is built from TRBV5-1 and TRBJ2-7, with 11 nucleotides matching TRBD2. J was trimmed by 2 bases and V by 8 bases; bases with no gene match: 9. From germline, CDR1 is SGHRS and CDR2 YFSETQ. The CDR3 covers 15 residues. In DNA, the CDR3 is TGCGCCAGTCAACCCGGGACTAGCGGACCCTACGAGCAGTACTTC. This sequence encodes CASQPGTSGPYEQYF.

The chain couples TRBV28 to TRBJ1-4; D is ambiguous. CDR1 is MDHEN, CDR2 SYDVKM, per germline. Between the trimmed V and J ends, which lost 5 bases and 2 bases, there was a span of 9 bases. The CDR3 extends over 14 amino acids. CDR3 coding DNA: TGTGCCAGCAGTGCGACAAACACTAATGAAAAACTGTTTTTT. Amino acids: CASSATNTNEKLFF.

CDR3 amino acids: CASSHPGQSYEQYF. The CDR3, as DNA: TGCGCCAGCAGCCATCCGGGACAGTCCTACGAGCAGTACTTC. The genes are TRBV4-1 and TRBJ2-7; 7 bases agree with TRBD1. V was pared by 3 bases and J by 1 base, with 3 bases of the junction left unmatched. The CDR3 is 14 amino acids. From germline, CDR1 is MGHRA and CDR2 YSYEKL.

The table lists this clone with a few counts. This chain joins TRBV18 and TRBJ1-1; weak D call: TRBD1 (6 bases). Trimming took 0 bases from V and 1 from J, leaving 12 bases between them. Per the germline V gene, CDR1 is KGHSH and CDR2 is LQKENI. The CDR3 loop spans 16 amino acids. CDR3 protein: CASSPPGARGNTEAFF. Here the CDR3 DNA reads TGTGCCAGCTCACCACCGGGGGCGCGGGGGAACACTGAAGCTTTCTTT.

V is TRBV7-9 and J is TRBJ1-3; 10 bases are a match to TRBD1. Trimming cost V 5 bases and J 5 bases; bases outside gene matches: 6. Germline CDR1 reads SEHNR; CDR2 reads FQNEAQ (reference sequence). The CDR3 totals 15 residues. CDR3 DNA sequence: TGTGCCAGCAGCCGGGGACAGGGGAATCGAAACACCATATATTTT. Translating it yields CASSRGQGNRNTIYF.

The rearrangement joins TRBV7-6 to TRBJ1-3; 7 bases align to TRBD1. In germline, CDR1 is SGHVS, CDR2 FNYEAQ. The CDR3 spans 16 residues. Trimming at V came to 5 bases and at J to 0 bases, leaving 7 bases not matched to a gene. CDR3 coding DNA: TGTGCCAGCAGCGCCCGCTACAGGGGCTCTGGAAACACCATATATTTT. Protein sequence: CASSARYRGSGNTIYF. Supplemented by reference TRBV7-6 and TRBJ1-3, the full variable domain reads GAGVSQSPRYKVTKRGQDVALRCDPISGHVSLYWYRQALGQGPEFLTYFNYEAQQDKSGLPNDRFSAERPEGSISTLTIQRTEQRDSAMYRCASSARYRGSGNTIYFGEGSWLTVV.